Listed below are T cell receptor beta chains from one sample, sequenced in a study of blood T cell repertoires in COVID-19. The method was immunoSEQ multiplex PCR; TCRdb's version includes in-frame clones alone and lacks a portion of them. The sample lists about 170,000 clones, around 86% occurring once. Sequenced input: peripheral blood. The source of these receptors is an older man with acute or convalescent COVID-19. Both conserved end residues are trimmed from each CDR3. Size values are once, few and many counts, or a class for expanded clones, and some rows have none.

-,TRBJ1-5,TRBV27,ASSLAGSNQPQH
-,TRBJ1-2,TRBV6-5,ASTNSGRGDGYT
few,TRBJ2-3,TRBV7-8,ASNMGRRFTDTQY
-,TRBJ2-3,TRBV7-2,ASSLAGGFTDTQY
few,TRBJ2-7,TRBV6-1,ASSELVSGPYEQY
-,TRBJ1-2,TRBV15,ATSRDRGLHGYT
-,TRBJ1-4,TRBV7-2,ASSLGRNEKLF
-,TRBJ2-3,TRBV30,AWTSGLVTDTQY
-,TRBJ2-7,TRBV5-6,ASSFGINEQY
-,TRBJ2-1,TRBV5-6,ASSLLAGGYNEQF
-,TRBJ2-5,TRBV5-4,ASSRIAGGKETQY
-,TRBJ2-5,TRBV2,ASSEGGRGTQY
-,TRBJ2-7,TRBV29-1,SVLGPPGQKSFYEQY
-,TRBJ2-5,TRBV7-2,ASSLEGTGPGETQY
-,TRBJ1-4,TRBV5-5,ASGVGGALQKLF
-,TRBJ2-7,TRBV10-3,AISELQALSYEQY
-,TRBJ2-1,TRBV6-6,ASSYYSGIGNEQF
-,TRBJ2-1,TRBV28,ACGVTSGRPPSYNEQF
few,TRBJ2-1,TRBV15,ATSRGFSGGSSSYNEQF
-,TRBJ2-6,TRBV7-3,ASSQGVTGANVLT
-,TRBJ2-7,TRBV6-6,ASSYWGQGGNYEQY
-,TRBJ2-1,TRBV29-1,SVEEGGGGSYNEQF
-,TRBJ2-7,TRBV4-1,ASSQVDGTWVLEQY
-,TRBJ2-5,TRBV27,ASREGTQGSAETQY
-,TRBJ2-5,TRBV27,ASSPGVRETQY
once,TRBJ1-2,TRBV5-4,ASSLTLQVPLGYT
-,TRBJ1-4,TRBV7-9,ASSLGTGEEKLF
-,TRBJ2-7,TRBV3-1/TRBV3-2,ASSQRRERRY
-,TRBJ1-1,TRBV5-1,ASSGPGQESTEAF
once,TRBJ2-3,TRBV19,ASGTGSFGTDTQY
-,TRBJ2-3,TRBV29-1,SAASSASTDTQY
-,TRBJ2-1,TRBV18,ASSPLPGANRSPSNEQF
-,TRBJ2-5,TRBV11-3,ASSSSASPETQY
-,TRBJ1-1,TRBV12-3/TRBV12-4,ASSQTGATEAF
-,TRBJ2-1,TRBV19,ASSTQSSSYNEQF
-,TRBJ2-7,TRBV13,ASSHVPPAGGQDEQY
once,TRBJ2-3,TRBV6-5,ASSRRGVTDTQY
-,TRBJ1-1,TRBV5-8,ASSLDRNTEAF
-,TRBJ2-4,TRBV10-3,AISAGTDFKNDIQY
-,TRBJ2-5,TRBV5-6,ASSLRQGGALTQY
-,TRBJ2-3,TRBV4-2,ASSHTSGSTDTQY
-,TRBJ2-5,TRBV6-2/TRBV6-3,ASSSASGGAETQY
-,TRBJ1-4,TRBV19,ASSRPQDLNEKLF
once,TRBJ2-6,TRBV10-3,AISGAGANVLT
-,TRBJ2-7,TRBV19,ASSALRDSSYEQY
-,TRBJ2-1,TRBV7-9,ASSLGRVAYNEQF
-,TRBJ2-3,TRBV19,ASSTQGAGDTQY
-,TRBJ1-2,TRBV10-3,AISEYEEQGDGYT
-,TRBJ1-5,TRBV28,ASTGSNQPQH
-,TRBJ2-3,TRBV19,ASSFPGSTDTQY
-,TRBJ2-5,TRBV5-1,ASSFLRQETQY
once,TRBJ1-4,TRBV28,ASSSIWTRGLTEKLF
once,TRBJ2-3,TRBV7-9,ASSSASGSYGDTQY
-,TRBJ2-7,TRBV5-6,ASSPALTGAYEQY